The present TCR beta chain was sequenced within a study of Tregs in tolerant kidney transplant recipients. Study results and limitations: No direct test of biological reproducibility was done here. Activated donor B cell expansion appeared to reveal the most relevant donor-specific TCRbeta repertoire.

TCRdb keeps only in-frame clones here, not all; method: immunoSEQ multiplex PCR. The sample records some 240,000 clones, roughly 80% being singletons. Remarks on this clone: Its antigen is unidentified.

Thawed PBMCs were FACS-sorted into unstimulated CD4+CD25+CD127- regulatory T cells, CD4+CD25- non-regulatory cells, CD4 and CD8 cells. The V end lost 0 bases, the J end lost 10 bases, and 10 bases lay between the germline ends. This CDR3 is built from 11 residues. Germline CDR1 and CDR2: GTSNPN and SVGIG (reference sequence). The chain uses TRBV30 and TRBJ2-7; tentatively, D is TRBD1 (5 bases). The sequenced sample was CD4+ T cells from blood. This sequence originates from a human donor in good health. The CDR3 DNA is TGTGCCTGGAGTGTACGTGGGGCTCAGTACTTC. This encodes CAWSVRGAQYF.